The 29 T cell receptor beta chains listed next were all sequenced from one sample in a study of shared clonotypes between healthy human individuals. Using immunoSEQ multiplex PCR, the repertoire was profiled, and TCRdb retains in-frame clones only, with some absent. The table shows about 2.1 million clones, with roughly 91% occurring only once. Positive CCR7 selection of CD45RO-negative cells yielded the naive CD8 cells, and terminally differentiated effector memory CD45RA+ cells were excluded. Sequenced material: naive CD8+ T cells from PBMCs. The receptors were sampled from a young man in good health. Some clones in this sample may be carry-over from other donors' samples.

The CDR3 spells CASTSSGLAGVTPNNEQFF. CDR3 nucleotides: TGCGCCAGCACCTCTTCAGGACTAGCGGGAGTGACTCCGAACAATGAGCAGTTCTTC. The gene calls are TRBV5-1 and TRBJ2-1; 13 bases line up with TRBD2. The ends lost 6 bases at V and 5 bases at J; junction bases unmatched: 17. CDR1 is SGHRS, CDR2 YFSETQ, per germline. This CDR3 has 19 amino acids.

CDR3 protein: CASSAGLAGKRDTQYF. The CDR3 bases are TGTGCCAGTAGTGCCGGACTAGCGGGGAAACGGGATACGCAGTATTTT. This rearrangement joins TRBV19 to TRBJ2-3; TRBD2 aligns across 12 bases. This CDR3 spans 16 amino acids. The junction had 9 bases not matched to a gene; V was cut back by 5 bases and J by 6 bases. Germline V lookup: CDR1 LNHDA, CDR2 SQIVND (reference sequence).

This rearrangement joins TRBV7-9 to TRBJ1-2, with D unresolved. With 0 bases removed from V and 2 bases from J, the gap between germline ends came to 7 bases. There are 14 residues in the CDR3. Germline CDR1 reads SEHNR; CDR2 reads FQNEAQ (reference sequence). CDR3 region: CASSLATNNYGYTF. CDR3 nucleotides: TGTGCCAGCAGCTTAGCGACCAACAACTATGGCTACACCTTC.

The chain has TRBV27 and TRBJ2-1; TRBD2 is a possible D gene (5 bases). The CDR3 is 16 residues long. The germline V and J ends were trimmed by 1 base and 8 bases, with 18 bases remaining between them. CDR1 and CDR2 (germline): MNHEY, SMNVEV (reference sequence). The CDR3 here is CASSLLGLADVDEQFF. The DNA for the CDR3 is TGTGCCAGCAGTTTATTGGGCCTAGCTGACGTCGATGAGCAGTTCTTC.

With regard to this clone: The sample has other DNA sequences that encode this CDR3 too. The V gene is TRBV4-1, the J gene TRBJ2-1; D is unclear. V was cut by 0 bases and J by 4 bases, with 1 base left in between. Germline CDR1 reads MGHRA; CDR2 reads YSYEKL. The CDR3 extends over 12 amino acids. The CDR3 bases are TGCGCCAGCAGCCAAGATTACAATGAGCAGTTCTTC. This gives the protein CASSQDYNEQFF.

V gene TRBV9 combines with J gene TRBJ2-1, with D perhaps being TRBD1 or TRBD2 (5 bases each). Germline V lookup: CDR1 SGDLS, CDR2 YYNGEE. The CDR3 is 14 residues long. V lost 4 bases to trimming and J lost 8 bases, with 16 bases between them. CDR3 nucleotides: TGTGCCAGCAGCTCACCCGAGGGGAAAGATGAGCAGTTCTTC. It codes for CASSSPEGKDEQFF. Combining the CDR3 with reference TRBV9 and TRBJ2-1 gives the whole variable domain DSGVTQTPKHLITATGQRVTLRCSPRSGDLSVYWYQQSLDQGLQFLIQYYNGEERAKGNILERFSAQQFPDLHSELNLSSLELGDSALYFCASSSPEGKDEQFFGPGTRLTVL.

V and J are TRBV19 and TRBJ1-5; D is perhaps TRBD1 (5 bases). CDR3 size: 20 residues. The germline V gene encodes CDR1 LNHDA and CDR2 SQIVND (reference sequence). V lost 0 bases and J lost 4, with 25 bases in between. The CDR3 bases are TGTGCCAGTAGTATAGAGGACGCGGGTACGGGGGTCGCAAGAAATCAGCCCCAGCATTTT. The encoded protein is CASSIEDAGTGVARNQPQHF. The full variable domain, in which reference TRBV19 and TRBJ1-5 provide the parts outside the CDR3, is DGGITQSPKYLFRKEGQNVTLSCEQNLNHDAMYWYRQDPGQGLRLIYYSQIVNDFQKGDIAEGYSVSREKKESFPLTVTSAQKNPTAFYLCASSIEDAGTGVARNQPQHFGDGTRLSIL.

This chain connects TRBV11-2 to TRBJ2-7; TRBD2 matches 13 bases. This CDR3 region has 15 residues. V dropped 4 bases and J dropped 7; count of bases not matched to a gene: 7. Per the germline V gene, CDR1 is SGHAT and CDR2 is FQNNGV. CDR3 residues: CASSSWTSGSGEQYF. In nucleotides, the CDR3 is TGTGCCAGCAGCTCTTGGACTAGCGGGAGTGGTGAGCAGTACTTC.

The chain has TRBV12-5 and TRBJ2-6; D ambiguous. The CDR3 is 17 amino acids. Germline CDR1 and CDR2: LGHNT and FRNRAP. V was clipped by 2 bases and J by 2 bases, with 13 bases between them. This chain's CDR3 is CASGLPIGFPGANVLTF. In nucleotides, the CDR3 is TGTGCTAGTGGTTTGCCCATAGGTTTTCCTGGGGCCAACGTCCTGACTTTC.

The chain joins TRBV29-1 to TRBJ2-1; no definite D call. The ends were cut back, 5 bases at V and 3 bases at J, with 8 bases in the middle. The CDR3 consists of 12 residues. Germline loops: CDR1 SQVTM, CDR2 ANQGSEA. CDR3 region: CSVRPIYNEQFF. The CDR3 DNA sequence: TGCAGCGTTAGGCCGATCTACAATGAGCAGTTCTTC.

The chain uses TRBV7-3 and TRBJ2-7; possibly TRBD2 for D (6 bases). Trimming pared 4 bases from V and 5 bases from J, leaving 12 bases between. From germline, CDR1 is SGHTA and CDR2 FQGTGA. The CDR3 runs 13 residues. CDR3 loop: CASSSRRGHEQYF. The DNA of the CDR3 is TGTGCCAGCAGCTCCCGGCGGGGCCACGAGCAGTACTTC.

This chain uses TRBV13 with TRBJ1-2; a weak D match, TRBD1 (5 bases). Trimming pared 5 bases from V and 5 bases from J, leaving 18 bases between. The CDR3 is 15 residues long. Germline V gene lookup returns CDR1 PRHDT and CDR2 FYEKMQ (reference sequence). Here the CDR3 DNA reads TGTGCCAGCAGCCCGGGGCTGATATCGGGGTATGGCTACACCTTC. This codes for CASSPGLISGYGYTF.

The chain links TRBV14 to TRBJ1-2, with D unresolved. Germline CDR1 reads SGHDN; CDR2 reads FVKESK. This CDR3 comprises 15 residues. The V end was cut by 2 bases, the J end by 7 bases, with 17 bases between. The CDR3 sequence: CASSQLRSGLSGYTF. The CDR3 region has the DNA TGTGCCAGCAGCCAACTCAGGAGCGGCCTCTCTGGCTACACCTTC.

The chain is built from TRBV6-1 and TRBJ2-7; no clear D. Germline V CDR1 and CDR2: MNHNS, SASEGT. The CDR3 has 11 residues. V was shortened by 8 bases and J by 6 bases, with 11 bases between the two germline ends. Here the CDR3 reads CASVTLFEQYF. The CDR3 region has the DNA TGTGCCAGCGTAACGTTGTTCGAGCAGTACTTC.

A note on this clone: Other DNA sequences in this sample translate to the same CDR3. The rearrangement joins TRBV11-2 to TRBJ2-7, with no clear D. CDR3 length: 14 residues. With 1 base removed from V and 0 bases from J, the gap between germline ends came to 7 bases. CDR1 is SGHAT, CDR2 FQNNGV, per germline. The CDR3 sequence is CASSLGVSSYEQYF. The CDR3 nucleotides are TGTGCCAGCAGCTTAGGTGTGAGCTCCTACGAGCAGTACTTC.

The V and J genes are TRBV12-5 and TRBJ2-2; 12 bases map to TRBD1. CDR1 is LGHNT, CDR2 FRNRAP, per germline. V dropped 2 bases and J dropped 4; count of bases not matched to a gene: 23. This CDR3 region has 23 residues. CDR3 protein: CASGLPIASSGQGAVLCTGELFF. For the CDR3, the DNA is TGTGCTAGTGGTTTGCCTATCGCCTCCTCGGGACAGGGGGCGGTTTTGTGCACCGGGGAGCTGTTTTTT.

About this clone: Within the sample, other DNA sequences also encode this same CDR3. The genes are TRBV7-8 and TRBJ1-2; 9 bases map to TRBD1. V lost 4 bases and J lost 2; bases outside the gene matches: 5. Germline V lookup: CDR1 SGHVS, CDR2 FQNEAQ. This CDR3 region has 15 residues. The CDR3 loop reads CASSSPGQGNYGYTF. The CDR3 DNA is TGTGCCAGCAGCTCACCGGGACAGGGAAACTATGGCTACACCTTC.

The genes are TRBV28 and TRBJ2-7; possibly TRBD1 or TRBD2 for D (5 bases each). V was trimmed by 5 bases and J by 0 bases, leaving 17 bases between them. Per germline, CDR1 MDHEN and CDR2 SYDVKM. This CDR3 is built from 16 residues. The CDR3 reads CASSGTGTHISYEQYF. CDR3 sequence (DNA): TGTGCCAGCAGTGGGACCGGGACCCATATCTCCTACGAGCAGTACTTC. Using reference TRBV28 and TRBJ2-7 for the parts outside the CDR3, the full variable domain is DVKVTQSSRYLVKRTGEKVFLECVQDMDHENMFWYRQDPGLGLRLIYFSYDVKMKEKGDIPEGYSVSREKKERFSLILESASTNQTSMYLCASSGTGTHISYEQYFGPGTRLTVT.

As DNA, the CDR3 is TGTGCCATCACCGGTCCAGGGGCCTACGAGCAGTACTTC. This sequence encodes CAITGPGAYEQYF. V gene TRBV10-3 combines with J gene TRBJ2-7; perhaps TRBD1 as D (6 bases). Between the trimmed V and J ends, which lost 7 bases and 2 bases, there was a span of 12 bases. The CDR3 sequence is 13 residues long. Germline loops: CDR1 ENHRY, CDR2 SYGVKD.

This chain connects TRBV5-5 to TRBJ2-1, with D tentatively TRBD2 (5 bases). In germline, CDR1 is SGHKS, CDR2 YYEKEE (reference sequence). The CDR3 has 15 residues. V shed 0 bases and J shed 6 bases, with 13 bases lying between them. CDR3 amino acids: CASSLELGIVNEQFF. DNA of the CDR3: TGTGCCAGCAGCTTGGAACTAGGTATTGTCAATGAGCAGTTCTTC. Looking up the rest from reference TRBV5-5 and TRBJ2-1 gives the full variable domain: DAGVTQSPTHLIKTRGQQVTLRCSPISGHKSVSWYQQVLGQGPQFIFQYYEKEERGRGNFPDRFSARQFPNYSSELNVNALLLGDSALYLCASSLELGIVNEQFFGPGTRLTVL.

The chain recombines TRBV30 with TRBJ2-7; D remains unclear. CDR3 size: 14 residues. V dropped 3 bases and J dropped 0 bases, with 12 bases sitting between them. CDR1 GTSNPN and CDR2 SVGIG come from the germline V gene (reference sequence). CDR3 nucleotide sequence: TGTGCCTGGAGCGGCCAGATTACCTCCTACGAGCAGTACTTC. Protein product: CAWSGQITSYEQYF.

This clone was detected once. The gene calls are TRBV13 and TRBJ2-2; D not resolved. The V and J ends lost 1 base and 6 bases respectively, with 9 bases between them. This CDR3 has 14 residues. CDR1 is PRHDT, CDR2 FYEKMQ, per germline (reference sequence). CDR3 bases: TGTGCCAGCAGCTTAGATCCGAGAGCCGGGGAGCTGTTTTTT. It translates to CASSLDPRAGELFF.

This rearrangement joins TRBV28 to TRBJ2-2; D possibly corresponds to TRBD2 (6 bases). The germline V and J ends were trimmed by 8 bases and 6 bases, with 10 bases remaining between them. The CDR3 has 12 residues. Germline CDR1 reads MDHEN; CDR2 reads SYDVKM. DNA of the CDR3: TGTGCCAGCGGAGGAGGGTCCGGGGAGCTGTTTTTT. It is translated as CASGGGSGELFF.

The chain uses TRBV9 and TRBJ1-4, with D hard to call. Germline loops: CDR1 SGDLS, CDR2 YYNGEE. This CDR3 has 14 amino acids. V was shortened by 4 bases and J by 3 bases, with 10 bases between the two germline ends. The CDR3 region is CASSSTGANEKLFF. CDR3 nucleotide sequence: TGTGCCAGCAGCTCAACCGGGGCTAATGAAAAACTGTTTTTT.

The rearrangement links TRBV2 to TRBJ2-7; tentatively, D is TRBD2 (5 bases). V lost 3 bases and J lost 4, with 10 bases in between. This CDR3 spans 13 amino acids. From germline, CDR1 is SNHLY and CDR2 FYNNEI. The CDR3 here is CASSDYAGYEQYF. CDR3 DNA sequence: TGTGCCAGCAGTGATTATGCGGGTTACGAGCAGTACTTC.

The chain carries TRBV28 and TRBJ2-4; no firm D call. The CDR3 runs 15 residues. Germline lookup yields CDR1 MDHEN and CDR2 SYDVKM. The V gene lost 6 bases and the J gene lost 0 bases, with 12 bases spanning the gap. This CDR3 reads CASRPDNLAKNIQYF. The CDR3 DNA sequence: TGTGCCAGCAGGCCCGACAACCTAGCCAAAAACATTCAGTACTTC.

V is TRBV9 and J is TRBJ1-5; a weak D match, TRBD1 (6 bases). V gave up 0 bases and J gave up 3 bases, with 25 bases separating them. CDR3 length equals 20 residues. Per germline, CDR1 SGDLS and CDR2 YYNGEE. DNA of the CDR3: TGTGCCAGCAGCGTAGCAGCCGGGACAAAACCCGGTACTGACAATCAGCCCCAGCATTTT. Translating gives CASSVAAGTKPGTDNQPQHF.

J is TRBJ2-3 and V is TRBV28; a possible D gene is TRBD2 (5 bases). The length of the CDR3 is 15 residues. With 4 bases removed from V and 5 bases from J, the gap between germline ends came to 16 bases. CDR1 MDHEN and CDR2 SYDVKM come from the germline V gene. The CDR3 DNA reads as TGTGCCAGCAGTTCCCTTGTCGGGGTTGGAGATACGCAGTATTTT. It specifies CASSSLVGVGDTQYF.

The CDR3 sequence is CASSMPQTGHNEQFF. The CDR3 coding sequence is TGTGCCAGCTCAATGCCGCAGACGGGCCACAATGAGCAGTTCTTC. This chain joins TRBV10-3 and TRBJ2-1; D remains ambiguous. The V and J ends lost 10 bases and 5 bases respectively, with 21 bases between them. This CDR3 is built from 15 residues. Germline loops: CDR1 ENHRY, CDR2 SYGVKD.